The clone carrying this T cell receptor (beta chain) came up a few times. Its target is not known. CD4+ cells were split into CD45RA+ naive and CD45RA-negative memory subsets. Sequenced by immunoSEQ multiplex PCR; TCRdb stores in-frame clones only, minus some. The table includes some 1,100,000 clones, approximately 78% detected once. The entry originates in a study of shared clonotypes between healthy human individuals. Whole-study context: Aged 18 to 49, the donors were two women and a few men.

Overall study findings and caveats: Among non-shared clonotypes, generation probabilities were lower than among those shared by all four donors.

The sequenced sample was memory CD4+ T cells from PBMCs. Subset in this sample: CD45RA-negative fraction. The sequence derives from a man in his late teens or twenties in good health. Some clones in this sample may be carry-over from other donors' samples.

The CDR3, as DNA: TGTGCCAGCAGCCTACGACACGGGGTGGTTGCCACGAACACCGGGGAGCTGTTTTTT. It is translated as CASSLRHGVVATNTGELFF. This chain uses TRBV7-2 with TRBJ2-2, with a possible D match to TRBD2 (5 bases). CDR1 SGHTA and CDR2 FQGNSA come from the germline V gene. V shed 5 bases and J shed 0 bases, with 22 bases lying between them. This CDR3 has 19 residues.